The sequence of this T cell receptor beta chain was determined in a study of T cell responses to AZD1222 COVID-19 vaccine. Study outcomes and limitations: Spike-specific TCR breadth and depth both grew after two AZD1222 doses. Per reports, nearly half of all spike-specific TCRs target regions that are unmutated in variants. White British ancestry dominated among donors, who included more females, and clonal diversity was possibly underestimated.

Profiling relied on immunoSEQ multiplex PCR, and the TCRdb table lists in-frame clones only, not all of them. The data show about 140,000 clones, 85% to 95% seen once. A word on this clone: Its antigen is currently unknown.

The CDR3 is 13 amino acids. Trimming stripped 3 bases from V and 9 bases from J, with 14 bases between. Germline assignment: CDR1 MDHEN and CDR2 SYDVKM. The clonotype originates from an adult in good health. The chain couples TRBV28 to TRBJ2-5; the D is unclear. The sequencing used peripheral blood, collected on day 0 of MenACWY control vaccination. In nucleotides, the CDR3 is TGTGCCAGCAGTTTTCATGTGGCGGCGGCCCAGTACTTC. This sequence encodes CASSFHVAAAQYF.